This T cell receptor beta chain appears in the sequencing data of a study of blood T cell repertoires in COVID-19. Only in-frame clones appear in the TCRdb table, and some are missing; sequencing was by immunoSEQ multiplex PCR. Among 300,000 to 350,000 clones listed, approximately 86% were seen once. Clinical history as reported by participants underpinned cohort assignment. The CDR3 spans 14 residues. V was clipped by 6 bases and J by 6 bases; unmatched bases: 10. Germline values: CDR1 ENHRY, CDR2 SYGVKD. There are a few counts of this clone. The sample was PBMCs or T cells enriched from blood (not recorded which). This rearrangement joins TRBV10-3 to TRBJ2-7; the match to TRBD1 covers 8 bases. This receptor was identified in a woman between 40 and 55 years old with acute COVID-19. CDR3 DNA sequence: TGTGCCATCAGCCCCGGGACAGGTCTTGCCGAGCAGTACTTC. It is translated as CAISPGTGLAEQYF.